These 28 T cell receptor beta chains share one sample of origin, sequenced in a study of T cell responses to AZD1222 COVID-19 vaccine. Here immunoSEQ multiplex PCR was the method, and the copy in TCRdb shows in-frame clones only, minus some. The repertoire holds about 130,000 clones, with under 95% as singletons. This specimen was peripheral blood, taken on day 0 of AZD1222 vaccination. All receptors derive from an adult in good health.

The rearrangement links TRBV27 to TRBJ1-4; D unclear. CDR1 is MNHEY and CDR2 is SMNVEV in the germline V gene (reference sequence). CDR3 length: 13 amino acids. V gave up 6 bases and J gave up 0 bases, with 5 bases separating them. CDR3 amino acids: CASRTTTNEKLFF. The CDR3 nucleotides are TGTGCCAGCAGGACCACAACTAATGAAAAACTGTTTTTT.

The V gene is TRBV7-2, the J gene TRBJ2-7; TRBD1 might be the D (6 bases). There are 14 residues in the CDR3. Between the trimmed V and J ends, which lost 4 bases and 4 bases, there was a span of 14 bases. CDR1 SGHTA and CDR2 FQGNSA come from the germline V gene. The CDR3 DNA is TGTGCCAGCAGCTCGGACAGATACTCTTACGAGCAGTACTTC. Protein product: CASSSDRYSYEQYF.

CDR3 loop: CASSTRSLYNSPLHF. The DNA of the CDR3 is TGTGCCAGTAGTACCCGATCCCTTTACAATTCACCCCTCCACTTT. This chain links TRBV19 with TRBJ1-6; D gene unclear. The V end was cut by 4 bases, the J end by 7 bases, with 14 bases between. CDR1 LNHDA and CDR2 SQIVND come from the germline V gene (reference sequence). The CDR3 consists of 15 residues.

The chain employs TRBV7-9 and TRBJ1-5; D gene ambiguous. Germline values: CDR1 SEHNR, CDR2 FQNEAQ (reference sequence). V gave up 1 base and J gave up 6 bases, with 7 bases separating them. CDR3 length: 13 amino acids. CDR3 nucleotides: TGTGCCAGCAGCTTAGGTACGGGTCAGCCCCAGCATTTT. Translation: CASSLGTGQPQHF. Using reference TRBV7-9 and TRBJ1-5 for the parts outside the CDR3, the full variable domain is DTGVSQNPRHKITKRGQNVTFRCDPISEHNRLYWYRQTLGQGPEFLTYFQNEAQLEKSRLLSDRFSAERPKGSFSTLEIQRTEQGDSAMYLCASSLGTGQPQHFGDGTRLSIL.

The V gene is TRBV5-4, the J gene TRBJ1-1; perhaps TRBD1 as D (5 bases). Germline values: CDR1 SGHNT, CDR2 YYREEE (reference sequence). V was pared by 0 bases and J by 6 bases, with 12 bases between. This CDR3 is 14 amino acids long. CDR3 nucleotides: TGTGCCAGCAGCTTGGGGGGGGTTAACGCTGAAGCTTTCTTT. This translates into CASSLGGVNAEAFF.

This chain uses TRBV2 with TRBJ1-2, with 7 bases lining up with TRBD1. V was pared by 6 bases and J by 4 bases, with 11 bases of the junction left unmatched. Germline V gene lookup returns CDR1 SNHLY and CDR2 FYNNEI. This CDR3 comprises 15 residues. CDR3 amino acids: CASREEGGSSYGYTF. The CDR3 coding sequence is TGTGCCAGCAGAGAGGAAGGGGGCAGCAGCTATGGCTACACCTTC.

The rearrangement links TRBV12-3 or TRBV12-4 to TRBJ2-7; D ambiguous. The CDR3 length is 13 residues. V was shortened by 3 bases and J by 7 bases, with 13 bases between the two germline ends. The CDR3 nucleotides are TGTGCCAGCAGTTTGTCCTCCCCTGGGGAGCAGTACTTC. Amino acids: CASSLSSPGEQYF.

V is TRBV28 and J is TRBJ2-1; 9 bases agree with TRBD1. CDR3 length: 14 amino acids. V lost 5 bases to trimming and J lost 6 bases; unmatched junction nucleotides: 5. The germline V gene has CDR1 MDHEN and CDR2 SYDVKM. CDR3 bases: TGTGCCAGCAGTATACAGGGGGCATCCAATGAGCAGTTCTTC. It specifies CASSIQGASNEQFF.

This chain uses TRBV29-1 with TRBJ2-5; 13 bases line up with TRBD2. Germline V gene lookup returns CDR1 SQVTM and CDR2 ANQGSEA. The CDR3 loop spans 14 amino acids. The CDR3 DNA follows: TGCAGTGGACTAGCGGGGGTGGCGGGAGAGACCCAGTACTTC. Its translation: CSGLAGVAGETQYF.

The chain links TRBV24-1 to TRBJ2-3, with D hard to call. The CDR3 contains 12 residues. V dropped 3 bases and J dropped 4 bases, with 4 bases sitting between them. CDR1 is KGHDR and CDR2 is SFDVKD in the germline V gene. CDR3 sequence: CATSDRSDTQYF. CDR3 bases: TGTGCCACCAGTGATAGATCAGATACGCAGTATTTT.

The genes are TRBV9 and TRBJ2-1, with 10 positions matching TRBD2. Losses at the gene ends were 0 bases for V and 4 bases for J; bases not matched to a gene: 7. The CDR3 contains 17 residues. From germline, CDR1 is SGDLS and CDR2 YYNGEE. In DNA form, the CDR3 reads TGTGCCAGCAGCGTAGGAGCGGGAGGGCCGGGGTACAATGAGCAGTTCTTC. Its protein product is CASSVGAGGPGYNEQFF.

V is TRBV3-1 (or the pseudogene TRBV3-2) and J is TRBJ1-1, with a possible D match to TRBD1 (5 bases). The germline CDR1 and CDR2 sequences are LGHDT and YNNKEL (reference sequence). The CDR3 runs 12 residues. V was pared by 1 base and J by 11 bases, with 11 bases between. The DNA of the CDR3 is TGTGCCAGCAGCCAAGCCGGGGCGCTGGCTTTCTTT. Translating it yields CASSQAGALAFF.

This chain joins TRBV5-1 and TRBJ2-7; TRBD1 aligns across 8 bases. Per the germline V gene, CDR1 is SGHRS and CDR2 is YFSETQ. Trimming took 3 bases from V and 2 from J; bases not matched to a gene: 4. CDR3 size: 14 residues. CDR3 coding DNA: TGCGCCAGCAGCTCCCCGGGACAGGCCTACGAGCAGTACTTC. Its protein is CASSSPGQAYEQYF.

The rearrangement links TRBV10-1 to TRBJ2-2; 7 bases line up with TRBD1. CDR3 length: 14 residues. Germline loops: CDR1 WNHNN, CDR2 SYGVQD (reference sequence). V lost 6 bases to trimming and J lost 4 bases; unmatched junction nucleotides: 5. The CDR3 nucleotides are TGCGCCAGCAGCCCGGGACAGATCACCGGGGAGCTGTTTTTT. Its protein is CASSPGQITGELFF.

This chain connects TRBV9 to TRBJ2-5, with 9 bases lining up with TRBD1. The V gene's germline CDR1 is SGDLS and CDR2 YYNGEE. The CDR3 length is 16 residues. The V and J ends lost 4 bases and 5 bases, in that order; junction bases with no gene match: 12. The CDR3 region is CASSQAGTGLRETQYF. Written as DNA, the CDR3 is TGTGCCAGCAGCCAGGCCGGGACAGGGCTCCGGGAGACCCAGTACTTC.

The chain employs TRBV11-1 and TRBJ2-1; D gene unclear. CDR1 is SGHAT, CDR2 FQDESV, per germline (reference sequence). The germline V and J ends were trimmed by 5 bases and 2 bases, with 10 bases remaining between them. CDR3 size: 14 residues. DNA of the CDR3: TGTGCCAGCAGCAAAAGGGAAACCTACAATGAGCAGTTCTTC. Protein product: CASSKRETYNEQFF. Combining the CDR3 with reference TRBV11-1 and TRBJ2-1 gives the whole variable domain EAEVAQSPRYKITEKSQAVAFWCDPISGHATLYWYRQILGQGPELLVQFQDESVVDDSQLPKDRFSAERLKGVDSTLKIQPAELGDSAMYLCASSKRETYNEQFFGPGTRLTVL.

The rearrangement uses TRBV2 and TRBJ1-6; no definite D call. There are 12 residues in the CDR3. Germline V gene lookup returns CDR1 SNHLY and CDR2 FYNNEI. Trimming stripped 6 bases from V and 7 bases from J, with 7 bases between. This chain's CDR3 is CASRAVNSPLHF. As DNA, the CDR3 is TGTGCCAGCAGGGCGGTGAATTCACCCCTCCACTTT.

This rearrangement joins TRBV7-9 to TRBJ1-2, with D maybe TRBD1 (5 bases). V was shortened by 1 base and J by 5 bases, with 17 bases between the two germline ends. In germline, CDR1 is SEHNR, CDR2 FQNEAQ (reference sequence). The CDR3 is 16 amino acids. CDR3 loop: CASSLGPGGGRYGYTF. The CDR3 bases are TGTGCCAGCAGCTTAGGACCCGGGGGTGGTCGTTATGGCTACACCTTC.

The chain employs TRBV3-1 (or the pseudogene TRBV3-2) and TRBJ2-1, with 13 bases identical to TRBD2. This CDR3 contains 20 residues. Trimming at V came to 4 bases and at J to 7 bases, leaving 19 bases not matched to a gene. Germline CDR1 and CDR2: LGHDT and YNNKEL (reference sequence). The CDR3 coding sequence is TGTGCCAGCAGCCCCCATGACTTTAGACTAGCGGGGGGTGTGGTAAATGAGCAGTTCTTC. It is translated as CASSPHDFRLAGGVVNEQFF.

V gene TRBV7-9 combines with J gene TRBJ1-2; no reliable D call. V was pared by 1 base and J by 8 bases, with 11 bases between. The CDR3 extends over 13 amino acids. Germline CDR1 SEHNR, CDR2 FQNEAQ (reference sequence). The DNA for the CDR3 is TGTGCCAGCAGCTTAGTGCCGGGGTGGGGCTACACCTTC. Translating it yields CASSLVPGWGYTF. Combining the CDR3 with reference TRBV7-9 and TRBJ1-2 gives the whole variable domain DTGVSQNPRHKITKRGQNVTFRCDPISEHNRLYWYRQTLGQGPEFLTYFQNEAQLEKSRLLSDRFSAERPKGSFSTLEIQRTEQGDSAMYLCASSLVPGWGYTFGSGTRLTVV.

J is TRBJ1-2 and V is TRBV5-1, with TRBD1 identical over 8 bases. CDR3 length: 13 residues. V lost 6 bases and J lost 4; bases outside the gene matches: 5. Germline V CDR1 and CDR2: SGHRS, YFSETQ. The chain's CDR3 is CASNTGGTYGYTF. The DNA for the CDR3 is TGCGCCAGCAACACAGGGGGGACCTATGGCTACACCTTC.

This clone was seen once. The rearrangement links TRBV14 to TRBJ2-1, with D hard to call. V was pared by 4 bases and J by 9 bases, with 10 bases between. This CDR3 comprises 12 residues. Per the germline V gene, CDR1 is SGHDN and CDR2 is FVKESK. CDR3 sequence (DNA): TGTGCCAGCAGCCCGACAAGGATTGAGCAGTTCTTC. This codes for CASSPTRIEQFF.

The gene calls are TRBV27 and TRBJ1-1; D perhaps matches TRBD1 (6 bases). Trimming took off 1 base at V and 11 bases at J, with 14 bases between the two ends. Germline V gene sequence: CDR1 MNHEY, CDR2 SMNVEV (reference sequence). The CDR3 has 13 residues. CDR3 loop: CASSLFGQGKAFF. In DNA, the CDR3 is TGTGCCAGCAGTTTATTTGGGCAGGGGAAGGCTTTCTTT.

The chain has TRBV4-1 and TRBJ1-2; D not resolved. The CDR3 is 16 residues long. The ends were cut back, 0 bases at V and 5 bases at J, with 16 bases in the middle. CDR1 and CDR2 from the germline V gene are MGHRA and YSYEKL. The CDR3 here is CASSQEGQVAAYGYTF. The CDR3 DNA sequence: TGCGCCAGCAGCCAAGAGGGCCAGGTGGCAGCGTATGGCTACACCTTC.

The V gene is TRBV2, the J gene TRBJ2-7; D not resolved. The CDR3 runs to 14 residues. Trimming stripped 1 base from V and 5 bases from J, with 12 bases between. CDR1 is SNHLY, CDR2 FYNNEI, per germline. The CDR3, as DNA: TGTGCCAGCAGTGAAGTTACTCCAAAAAACGAGCAGTACTTC. This gives the protein CASSEVTPKNEQYF.

This chain connects TRBV7-8 to TRBJ2-3; 10 nucleotides align to TRBD2. Looked up from germline, CDR1 is SGHVS and CDR2 is FQNEAQ. The junction had 6 bases not matched to a gene; V was cut back by 1 base and J by 5 bases. The CDR3 has 16 amino acids. The CDR3, as DNA: TGTGCCAGCAGCTTAGGTCAAGCGGGAGGGCTAGATACGCAGTATTTT. Translation gives CASSLGQAGGLDTQYF.

V gene TRBV19 combines with J gene TRBJ2-7, with D tentatively TRBD1 (6 bases). CDR3 length: 13 residues. Trimming cost V 6 bases and J 5 bases, with 14 bases left between them. In germline, CDR1 is LNHDA, CDR2 SQIVND (reference sequence). The CDR3 loop reads CASRGTGNHEQYF. CDR3 in DNA: TGTGCCAGTAGGGGTACAGGGAACCACGAGCAGTACTTC. Variable domain in full (rest from reference TRBV19 and TRBJ2-7): DGGITQSPKYLFRKEGQNVTLSCEQNLNHDAMYWYRQDPGQGLRLIYYSQIVNDFQKGDIAEGYSVSREKKESFPLTVTSAQKNPTAFYLCASRGTGNHEQYFGPGTRLTVT.

The chain links TRBV7-8 to TRBJ1-1; 11 bases agree with TRBD1. Germline V lookup: CDR1 SGHVS, CDR2 FQNEAQ. The CDR3 extends over 15 amino acids. V shed 1 base, J shed 7 bases, and the junction held 5 bases outside the gene matches. In DNA form, the CDR3 reads TGTGCCAGCAGCTTAGGAGGACAGGGGGCTTATGAAGCTTTCTTT. Translated, it gives CASSLGGQGAYEAFF.